These 32 T cell receptor beta chains came from one sample sequenced in a study of T cell changes during pregnancy in multiple sclerosis (dated by TCRdb to the late 2010s). The method behind the library was the immunoSEQ multiplex PCR assay. TCRdb re-hosts the immuneACCESS table, in-frame sequences only. Its copies lack some clones; in the studies checked, an unresolved V gene accounts for under half of them, and the cause for the rest is not known. This sample is represented by about 30,000 clones; about 93% of them were singletons. Jointly, the top ten make up roughly 6.2% of the sample. The sample consisted of CD8+ T cells from peripheral blood mononuclear cells, taken before pregnancy. Receptor source: a female donor with multiple sclerosis, enrolled in a pregnancy study.

In this sample, this clone turned up a few times. The rearrangement joins TRBV9 to TRBJ2-2; no clear D. V was shortened by 1 base and J by 5 bases, with 15 bases between the two germline ends. CDR1 SGDLS and CDR2 YYNGEE come from the germline V gene. The CDR3 totals 16 residues. CDR3 protein: CASSVNPSGSTGELFF. CDR3 sequence (DNA): TGTGCCAGCAGCGTAAATCCCTCTGGCTCAACCGGGGAGCTGTTTTTT.

By its share, this clone is medium-sized. The CDR3 region is CASSASSTDTQYF. CDR3 in DNA: TGTGCCAGCAGTGCTAGCAGCACAGATACGCAGTATTTT. This chain connects TRBV6-4 to TRBJ2-3, with D possibly TRBD2 on 5 matching bases. The CDR3 is made up of 13 amino acids. Trimming pared 4 bases from V and 0 bases from J, leaving 5 bases between. Germline V lookup: CDR1 MRHNA, CDR2 SNTAGT.

The rearrangement uses TRBV27 and TRBJ2-7; possible D gene TRBD2, 6 bases. The V and J ends lost 3 bases and 5 bases respectively, with 17 bases between them. This CDR3 contains 15 residues. Germline loops: CDR1 MNHEY, CDR2 SMNVEV (reference sequence). The CDR3 sequence: CASSLSPPGDDEQYF. CDR3 sequence (DNA): TGTGCCAGCAGTTTGAGCCCACCGGGGGACGACGAGCAGTACTTC.

J is TRBJ1-2 and V is TRBV27; D may be TRBD1 (5 bases). The V end lost 5 bases, the J end lost 3 bases, and 13 bases lay between the germline ends. The CDR3 runs 14 residues. CDR1 is MNHEY and CDR2 is SMNVEV in the germline V gene (reference sequence). CDR3 bases: TGTGCCAGCAGTCCCCTAGGGGCCGACTATGGCTACACCTTC. Its protein product is CASSPLGADYGYTF.

This chain uses TRBV6-5 with TRBJ1-5; D gene unclear. The V gene's germline CDR1 is MNHEY and CDR2 SVGAGI. CDR3 size: 14 residues. The V end lost 3 bases, the J end lost 0 bases, and 6 bases lay between the germline ends. The CDR3 loop reads CASSYPGSNQPQHF. CDR3 nucleotide sequence: TGTGCCAGCAGTTATCCCGGTAGCAATCAGCCCCAGCATTTT.

V and J are TRBV28 and TRBJ1-1, with D unclear. Germline CDR1 MDHEN, CDR2 SYDVKM. This CDR3 spans 10 amino acids. The V end lost 9 bases, the J end lost 10 bases, and 12 bases lay between the germline ends. The CDR3 loop reads CASSSGLAFF. CDR3 DNA: TGTGCCAGTAGCAGCGGTTTAGCTTTCTTT. The whole variable domain, filled in from reference TRBV28 and TRBJ1-1, reads DVKVTQSSRYLVKRTGEKVFLECVQDMDHENMFWYRQDPGLGLRLIYFSYDVKMKEKGDIPEGYSVSREKKERFSLILESASTNQTSMYLCASSSGLAFFGQGTRLTVV.

The chain recombines TRBV4-2 with TRBJ1-4; 9 nucleotides align to TRBD1. There are 16 residues in the CDR3. The V gene's germline CDR1 is LGHNA and CDR2 YNFKEQ. V shed 0 bases and J 6 bases; nucleotides not matched to a gene: 5. CDR3 nucleotide sequence: TGTGCCAGCAGCCAAGATGGGGGACAGGGCCATGAAAAACTGTTTTTT. Its translation: CASSQDGGQGHEKLFF.

The chain links TRBV11-2 to TRBJ2-7, with a possible D match to TRBD1 (5 bases). The V end was cut by 5 bases, the J end by 6 bases, with 14 bases between. CDR1 and CDR2 (germline): SGHAT, FQNNGV. There are 13 residues in the CDR3. The CDR3 loop reads CASSITGLAEQYF. The CDR3 DNA is TGTGCCAGCAGCATCACAGGTCTCGCCGAGCAGTACTTC.

V is TRBV5-4 and J is TRBJ2-1, with D possibly being TRBD2 (5 bases). Germline-derived CDR1 and CDR2 are SGHNT and YYREEE (reference sequence). This CDR3 contains 16 residues. V was trimmed by 0 bases and J by 1 base, leaving 11 bases between them. Written as DNA, the CDR3 is TGTGCCAGCAGCTTGGGTCCAGCGGCGTCCTACAATGAGCAGTTCTTC. Encoded protein: CASSLGPAASYNEQFF.

The chain carries TRBV6-5 and TRBJ2-6; D is uncertain. The germline gives CDR1 MNHEY, CDR2 SVGAGI. This CDR3 is 15 amino acids long. The V end was cut by 6 bases, the J end by 0 bases, with 9 bases between. The CDR3 loop is CASSPQDSGANVLTF. CDR3 DNA sequence: TGTGCCAGCAGCCCTCAGGACTCTGGGGCCAACGTCCTGACTTTC.

CDR3 DNA: TGTGCCAGCAGTGCCATGCCGGGCATGGGAGAGCAGTACTTC. Protein sequence: CASSAMPGMGEQYF. The chain uses TRBV6-4 and TRBJ2-5, with D perhaps TRBD2 (5 bases). In germline, CDR1 is MRHNA, CDR2 SNTAGT. The CDR3 length is 14 residues. V lost 4 bases, J lost 11 bases, and 20 bases lay in between.

This clone has a handful of counts. The V call is TRBV6-6, the J call TRBJ1-2; TRBD1 is a possible D gene (6 bases). The CDR3 runs to 14 residues. The germline gives CDR1 MNHNY, CDR2 SVGAGI (reference sequence). Between the trimmed V and J ends, which lost 2 bases and 3 bases, there was a span of 10 bases. CDR3 in DNA: TGTGCCAGCAGTTACCTAGGACAGCACTATGGCTACACCTTC. Translated, it gives CASSYLGQHYGYTF.

The chain has TRBV11-2 and TRBJ2-7; 10 bases fit TRBD2. CDR3 length: 19 residues. Germline CDR1 SGHAT, CDR2 FQNNGV. The trim removed 1 base at V and 2 bases at J, leaving 14 bases unmatched. DNA of the CDR3: TGTGCCAGCAGCTTAGGGACTAGCGGCCGTCCTAGGCTACCCTACGAGCAGTACTTC. As protein: CASSLGTSGRPRLPYEQYF.

The genes are TRBV5-5 and TRBJ2-5, with TRBD1 matching 8 bases. J gave up 4 bases and V 1 base, and 6 bases lay outside the gene matches. The CDR3 length is 15 residues. Germline CDR1 is SGHKS and CDR2 is YYEKEE (reference sequence). DNA of the CDR3: TGTGCCAGCAGCTTGCAGGGGGCCCAAAGAGAGACCCAGTACTTC. It specifies CASSLQGAQRETQYF.

The J gene is TRBJ2-7, the V gene TRBV4-3; 11 positions match TRBD2. The V gene end was trimmed by 4 bases and the J gene end by 5 bases; junction bases not matched to a gene: 7. This CDR3 comprises 15 residues. CDR1 and CDR2 from the germline V gene are LGHNA and YSLEER. This chain's CDR3 is CASSRNSGRVNEQYF. In DNA form, the CDR3 reads TGCGCCAGCAGCCGGAATAGCGGGAGGGTGAACGAGCAGTACTTC.

The rearrangement joins TRBV6-1 to TRBJ2-1; unclear D gene. V lost 6 bases, J lost 5 bases, and 5 bases lay in between. Germline assignment: CDR1 MNHNS and CDR2 SASEGT. The CDR3 has 11 amino acids. The DNA of the CDR3 is TGTGCCAGCAGGAGTCACAATGAGCAGTTCTTC. It yields the protein CASRSHNEQFF.

The gene calls are TRBV27 and TRBJ2-7, with 8 bases aligning to TRBD1. Looked up from germline, CDR1 is MNHEY and CDR2 is SMNVEV (reference sequence). CDR3 size: 14 residues. V trimming: 5 bases; J trimming: 0 bases; junction bases outside the gene matches: 3. As DNA, the CDR3 is TGTGCCAGCAGTGCAGGGGGCGGCTCCTACGAGCAGTACTTC. Encoded protein: CASSAGGGSYEQYF.

V gene TRBV28 combines with J gene TRBJ2-7; maybe TRBD1 (6 bases). The CDR3 spans 13 residues. Germline V gives CDR1 MDHEN, CDR2 SYDVKM. The V end was cut by 1 base, the J end by 6 bases, with 10 bases between. CDR3 DNA: TGTGCCAGCAGTTTATCTCAGGGGTCCGAGCAGTACTTC. Its protein product is CASSLSQGSEQYF.

The chain combines TRBV7-9 with TRBJ2-1; the match to TRBD2 covers 10 bases. The trim removed 2 bases at V and 7 bases at J, leaving 17 bases unmatched. In germline, CDR1 is SEHNR, CDR2 FQNEAQ (reference sequence). The CDR3 is 19 amino acids. This CDR3 is CASSLFGASGSWGGNEQFF. The CDR3 nucleotides read TGTGCCAGCAGCTTATTTGGGGCTAGCGGGAGCTGGGGGGGAAATGAGCAGTTCTTC. The full variable domain, its missing parts supplied by reference TRBV7-9 and TRBJ2-1, is DTGVSQNPRHKITKRGQNVTFRCDPISEHNRLYWYRQTLGQGPEFLTYFQNEAQLEKSRLLSDRFSAERPKGSFSTLEIQRTEQGDSAMYLCASSLFGASGSWGGNEQFFGPGTRLTVL.

The chain is built from TRBV4-1 and TRBJ2-1; D is possibly TRBD2 (6 bases). CDR1 is MGHRA and CDR2 is YSYEKL in the germline V gene. The CDR3 loop spans 16 amino acids. The V end lost 2 bases, the J end lost 3 bases, and 14 bases lay between the germline ends. CDR3 DNA sequence: TGCGCCAGCAGCCAACTAGGCATGCGGGACTACAATGAGCAGTTCTTC. Protein sequence: CASSQLGMRDYNEQFF.

J is TRBJ2-1 and V is TRBV27; 8 nucleotides match TRBD1. The CDR3 covers 14 residues. Germline-derived CDR1 and CDR2 are MNHEY and SMNVEV (reference sequence). After removal of 1 base from V and 7 bases from J, the junction contained 3 bases not matched to a gene. Written as DNA, the CDR3 is TGTGCCAGCAGTTTATGGCAGGGGGCGAATGAGCAGTTCTTC. Protein: CASSLWQGANEQFF.

The V and J genes are TRBV7-9 and TRBJ2-5; 10 positions match TRBD2. There are 17 residues in the CDR3. CDR1 and CDR2 from the germline V gene are SEHNR and FQNEAQ (reference sequence). Trimming took 5 bases from V and 0 from J; bases not matched to a gene: 9. The CDR3 nucleotides are TGTGCCAGCAGCCCACGGGAGGGGACTAGCGACCAAGAGACCCAGTACTTC. It specifies CASSPREGTSDQETQYF.

CDR3 region: CASSTRAQGDGYTF. In DNA form, the CDR3 reads TGTGCCAGCAGCACGCGGGCACAGGGGGATGGCTACACCTTC. The chain recombines TRBV5-4 with TRBJ1-2; 8 bases agree with TRBD1. The length of the CDR3 is 14 residues. The junction had 8 bases not matched to a gene; V was cut back by 4 bases and J by 6 bases. The V gene's germline CDR1 is SGHNT and CDR2 YYREEE (reference sequence). Using reference TRBV5-4 and TRBJ1-2 for the parts outside the CDR3, the full variable domain is ETGVTQSPTHLIKTRGQQVTLRCSSQSGHNTVSWYQQALGQGPQFIFQYYREEENGRGNFPPRFSGLQFPNYSSELNVNALELDDSALYLCASSTRAQGDGYTFGSGTRLTVV.

A few counts support this clone. This chain links TRBV30 with TRBJ2-5; 7 bases fit TRBD2. V lost 1 base, J lost 2 bases, and 7 bases stayed unmatched. CDR3 size: 15 residues. The germline gives CDR1 GTSNPN, CDR2 SVGIG (reference sequence). As DNA, the CDR3 is TGTGCCTGGAGTGAGGGCACTAGCGTACAAGAGACCCAGTACTTC. Translated, it gives CAWSEGTSVQETQYF. Looking up the rest from reference TRBV30 and TRBJ2-5 gives the full variable domain: SQTIHQWPATLVQPVGSPLSLECTVEGTSNPNLYWYRQAAGRGLQLLFYSVGIGQISSEVPQNLSASRPQDRQFILSSKKLLLSDSGFYLCAWSEGTSVQETQYFGPGTRLLVL.

The sample holds one count of this clone. The chain couples TRBV2 to TRBJ1-4; perhaps TRBD1 as D (6 bases). The CDR3 has 15 residues. Germline-derived CDR1 and CDR2 are SNHLY and FYNNEI. V was pared by 5 bases and J by 0 bases, with 10 bases between. The CDR3 reads CASSPWTATNEKLFF. In DNA form, the CDR3 reads TGTGCCAGCAGTCCCTGGACAGCAACTAATGAAAAACTGTTTTTT.

The V call is TRBV25-1, the J call TRBJ2-5; TRBD1 might be the D (6 bases). Germline CDR1 is MGHDK and CDR2 is SYGVNS. V gave up 6 bases and J gave up 4 bases, with 18 bases separating them. The CDR3 contains 15 residues. The CDR3 coding sequence is TGTGCCAGCAGCGACAGGAGACCACTGCGAGAGACCCAGTACTTC. This sequence encodes CASSDRRPLRETQYF.

The CDR3 region is CASSQQAPGDGNTEAFF. The CDR3 coding sequence is TGCGCCAGCAGCCAACAGGCCCCGGGGGACGGGAACACTGAAGCTTTCTTT. The V call is TRBV4-3, the J call TRBJ1-1; perhaps TRBD1 as D (5 bases). CDR1 LGHNA and CDR2 YSLEER come from the germline V gene. Trimming shortened V by 2 bases and J by 1 base, and 17 bases separated the two germline ends. The CDR3 is made up of 17 amino acids.

The chain carries TRBV27 and TRBJ2-1; 13 bases agree with TRBD2. Germline V gene lookup returns CDR1 MNHEY and CDR2 SMNVEV (reference sequence). The CDR3 loop spans 15 amino acids. With 6 bases clipped from V and 9 bases from J, the junction kept 8 bases outside the gene matches. CDR3 sequence reads: CASSWTSGRYGEQFF. The CDR3 DNA follows: TGTGCCAGCAGCTGGACTAGCGGGAGATACGGTGAGCAGTTCTTC.

The sample holds a few counts of this clone. The genes are TRBV2 and TRBJ2-7; unclear D gene. This CDR3 has 13 amino acids. The V end was cut by 3 bases, the J end by 2 bases, with 8 bases between. CDR1 is SNHLY, CDR2 FYNNEI, per germline. CDR3 protein: CASSDRSTYEQYF. In nucleotides, the CDR3 is TGTGCCAGCAGTGACAGGTCAACCTACGAGCAGTACTTC.

The chain's CDR3 is CASSSRQGAGETQYF. CDR3 bases: TGTGCCAGCAGCTCTCGACAGGGGGCGGGAGAGACCCAGTACTTC. The rearrangement uses TRBV11-2 and TRBJ2-5, with 10 bases that match TRBD1. In germline, CDR1 is SGHAT, CDR2 FQNNGV. With V trimmed by 4 bases and J by 4 bases, 6 bases remained unmatched. The CDR3 runs to 15 residues.

The J gene is TRBJ2-1, the V gene TRBV4-3, with D possibly matching TRBD2 (6 bases). Trimming removed 3 bases from V and 8 bases from J, with 20 bases in between. The germline V gene encodes CDR1 LGHNA and CDR2 YSLEER. The CDR3 covers 16 residues. CDR3 loop: CASSQDTGGGGYEQFF. CDR3 DNA: TGCGCCAGCAGCCAGGACACTGGGGGTGGGGGGTATGAGCAGTTCTTC.

The V gene is TRBV19, the J gene TRBJ2-1; maybe TRBD2 (5 bases). The CDR3 extends over 15 amino acids. Germline V gives CDR1 LNHDA, CDR2 SQIVND (reference sequence). V dropped 8 bases and J dropped 4 bases, with 18 bases sitting between them. Here the CDR3 reads CASAQRPPLYNEQFF. The CDR3, as DNA: TGTGCCAGTGCTCAGCGGCCCCCCCTATACAATGAGCAGTTCTTC.